Listed below are T cell receptor beta chains from one sample, sequenced in a study of blood T cell repertoires in COVID-19. Repertoires were generated with immunoSEQ multiplex PCR, while TCRdb's copy carries only in-frame clones and drops some. The sample contains hundreds of thousands of clones, around four fifths of which appear only once. Sample: peripheral blood. These receptors all come from a man of 80 years or more with acute or convalescent COVID-19. CDR3s leave out the opening cysteine and the closing phenylalanine or tryptophan. The order of the fields is V gene, D gene, J gene, clone size, CDR3 protein. The D gene is left open where the match is weak. The size entry is marked missing in some rows and otherwise reads once, few, many or a size class.

V: TRBV28
D: -
J: TRBJ1-2
size: -
CDR3: ASSLRQNYGYT

V: TRBV5-1
D: TRBD1
J: TRBJ2-7
size: -
CDR3: ASSLGGTGFYEQY

V: TRBV11-3
D: TRBD1
J: TRBJ2-2
size: -
CDR3: ASSFHGTDDTGELF

V: TRBV6-4
D: -
J: TRBJ2-4
size: few
CDR3: ASSDSGSIQY

V: TRBV11-2
D: -
J: TRBJ2-4
size: -
CDR3: ASSPGLANIQY

V: TRBV19
D: -
J: TRBJ1-6
size: -
CDR3: ASSFGTLGSPLH

V: TRBV7-8
D: -
J: TRBJ1-5
size: -
CDR3: ASSPQGGNQPQH

V: TRBV28
D: -
J: TRBJ2-7
size: once
CDR3: ASSLRPSRPYEQY

V: TRBV11-1
D: TRBD2
J: TRBJ2-5
size: few
CDR3: ASSSPLAGVETQY

V: TRBV19
D: TRBD2
J: TRBJ2-2
size: -
CDR3: ASSEAGGSGELF

V: TRBV7-8
D: -
J: TRBJ1-1
size: -
CDR3: ASSFSGGAVRTEAF

V: TRBV2
D: TRBD1
J: TRBJ1-1
size: -
CDR3: ASSLMGQGGTEAF

V: TRBV5-1
D: TRBD1
J: TRBJ2-2
size: -
CDR3: ASSGKDRGNTGELF

V: TRBV29-1
D: -
J: TRBJ2-5
size: -
CDR3: SVRRQAGLLGVTQY

V: TRBV5-1
D: TRBD2
J: TRBJ2-3
size: once
CDR3: ASSPPLATSTDTQY

V: TRBV7-9
D: TRBD2
J: TRBJ2-7
size: -
CDR3: ASSFRGGSGEQY

V: TRBV24-1
D: TRBD1
J: TRBJ2-3
size: -
CDR3: ATTGGASDTQY

V: TRBV2
D: -
J: TRBJ1-5
size: -
CDR3: ASAVNLSNQPQH

V: TRBV7-3
D: TRBD2
J: TRBJ2-5
size: -
CDR3: ASSSGTSGTGETQY

V: TRBV30
D: -
J: TRBJ2-7
size: -
CDR3: AWSRDSYDEQY

V: TRBV4-2
D: TRBD2
J: TRBJ2-3
size: -
CDR3: ASSQEASGGSTDTQY

V: TRBV29-1
D: -
J: TRBJ2-4
size: once
CDR3: SVEVAGAPNIQY

V: TRBV10-3
D: TRBD2
J: TRBJ2-7
size: few
CDR3: AISGGEGINYEQY

V: TRBV5-8
D: -
J: TRBJ1-6
size: -
CDR3: ASSEQGVNSPLH

V: TRBV5-6
D: -
J: TRBJ2-5
size: -
CDR3: ASSLIRDQETQY

V: TRBV5-1
D: -
J: TRBJ2-7
size: -
CDR3: ASSSLPPGVEVYEQY

V: TRBV10-3
D: -
J: TRBJ2-5
size: few
CDR3: AISESVRGETQY

V: TRBV28
D: TRBD1
J: TRBJ1-2
size: -
CDR3: ASSSQGANYGYT

V: TRBV18
D: TRBD1
J: TRBJ1-2
size: -
CDR3: ASSPSGTGKGYT

V: TRBV28
D: -
J: TRBJ1-1
size: -
CDR3: ASSLPLGSAEAF

V: TRBV3-1/TRBV3-2
D: TRBD1
J: TRBJ2-3
size: -
CDR3: ASSPQGSLTDTQY

V: TRBV28
D: TRBD2
J: TRBJ2-7
size: -
CDR3: ASSPSGTSDEQY

V: TRBV3-1/TRBV3-2
D: -
J: TRBJ2-5
size: -
CDR3: ASSQQGLETQY

V: TRBV5-6
D: TRBD1
J: TRBJ1-2
size: once
CDR3: ASSPRTGNDYGYT

V: TRBV6-1
D: TRBD2
J: TRBJ2-5
size: -
CDR3: ASSDWSSGRETQY

V: TRBV14
D: -
J: TRBJ1-1
size: -
CDR3: ASSQDQNTEAF

V: TRBV28
D: -
J: TRBJ1-2
size: once
CDR3: ASSLPGVQYGYT

V: TRBV10-3
D: -
J: TRBJ1-5
size: -
CDR3: AISREGNQPQH

V: TRBV5-1
D: -
J: TRBJ1-1
size: -
CDR3: ASSLSPYVNTEAF

V: TRBV28
D: -
J: TRBJ2-7
size: -
CDR3: ASSFDKSYEQY

V: TRBV11-3
D: -
J: TRBJ2-1
size: once
CDR3: ASSPRTGYNEQF

V: TRBV10-2
D: TRBD1
J: TRBJ1-5
size: -
CDR3: ASSRDRDNQPQH

V: TRBV3-1/TRBV3-2
D: TRBD2
J: TRBJ2-2
size: -
CDR3: ASSQRTSGSPGELF

V: TRBV15
D: -
J: TRBJ2-1
size: -
CDR3: ATSRDDGSHNEQF

V: TRBV28
D: TRBD1
J: TRBJ1-4
size: -
CDR3: ASSSIGQGRVEKLF

V: TRBV5-1
D: -
J: TRBJ2-1
size: -
CDR3: ASSLVAGEREQF

V: TRBV5-1
D: -
J: TRBJ2-7
size: few
CDR3: ASSLTGGSEQY

V: TRBV4-1
D: TRBD2
J: TRBJ2-3
size: -
CDR3: ASSQDLAGGTDTQY

V: TRBV19
D: TRBD1
J: TRBJ1-2
size: -
CDR3: ASSGTGGGSYYGYT

V: TRBV19
D: TRBD1
J: TRBJ2-2
size: -
CDR3: ASSGNRGYTGELF

V: TRBV9
D: TRBD2
J: TRBJ2-2
size: few
CDR3: ASSVPPQGLAGNTGELF

V: TRBV9
D: -
J: TRBJ2-2
size: -
CDR3: ASSVEAGKAGELF

V: TRBV2
D: TRBD1
J: TRBJ2-1
size: -
CDR3: ASRAGTGAYNEQF